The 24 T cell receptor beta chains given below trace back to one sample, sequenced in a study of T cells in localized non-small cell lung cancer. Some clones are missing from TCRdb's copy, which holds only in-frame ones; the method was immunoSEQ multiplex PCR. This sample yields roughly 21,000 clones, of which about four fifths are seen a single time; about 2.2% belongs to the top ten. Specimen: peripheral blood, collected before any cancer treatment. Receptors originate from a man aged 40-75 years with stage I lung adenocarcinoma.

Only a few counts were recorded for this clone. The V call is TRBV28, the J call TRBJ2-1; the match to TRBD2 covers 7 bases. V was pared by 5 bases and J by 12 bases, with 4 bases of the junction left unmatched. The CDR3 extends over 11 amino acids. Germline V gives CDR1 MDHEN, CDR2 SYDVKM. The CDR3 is CASSEAGRQFF. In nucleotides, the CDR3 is TGTGCCAGCAGTGAAGCGGGACGGCAGTTCTTC. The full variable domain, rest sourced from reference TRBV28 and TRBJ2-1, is DVKVTQSSRYLVKRTGEKVFLECVQDMDHENMFWYRQDPGLGLRLIYFSYDVKMKEKGDIPEGYSVSREKKERFSLILESASTNQTSMYLCASSEAGRQFFGPGTRLTVL.

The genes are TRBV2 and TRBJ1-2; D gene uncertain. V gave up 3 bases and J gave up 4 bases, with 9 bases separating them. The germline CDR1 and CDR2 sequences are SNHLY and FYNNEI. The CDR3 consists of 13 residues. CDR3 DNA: TGTGCCAGCAGTGAGGCAGACATCTATGGCTACACCTTC. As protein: CASSEADIYGYTF.

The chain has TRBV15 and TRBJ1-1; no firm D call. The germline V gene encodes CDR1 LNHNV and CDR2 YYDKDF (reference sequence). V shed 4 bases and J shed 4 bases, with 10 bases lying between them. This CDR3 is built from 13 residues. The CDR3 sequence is CATSIRMGTEAFF. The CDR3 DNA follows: TGTGCCACCAGCATCAGGATGGGCACTGAAGCTTTCTTT.

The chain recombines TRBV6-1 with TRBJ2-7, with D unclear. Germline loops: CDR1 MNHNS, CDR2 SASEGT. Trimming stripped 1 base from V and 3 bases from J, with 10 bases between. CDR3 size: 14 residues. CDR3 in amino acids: CASSEGVVGYEQYF. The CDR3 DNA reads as TGTGCCAGCAGTGAAGGAGTAGTGGGCTACGAGCAGTACTTC.

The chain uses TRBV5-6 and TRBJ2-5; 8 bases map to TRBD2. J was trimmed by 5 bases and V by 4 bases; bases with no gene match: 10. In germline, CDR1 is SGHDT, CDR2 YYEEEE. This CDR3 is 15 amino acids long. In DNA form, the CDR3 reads TGTGCCAGCAGCCACCGACTAGCGATTAGGGAGACCCAGTACTTC. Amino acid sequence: CASSHRLAIRETQYF.

The CDR3 protein is CASSSPASGSYNEQFF. In DNA form, the CDR3 reads TGTGCCAGCAGTTCCCCAGCTAGCGGATCCTACAATGAGCAGTTCTTC. V and J are TRBV27 and TRBJ2-1; 7 bases map to TRBD2. Germline CDR1 MNHEY, CDR2 SMNVEV (reference sequence). V trimming: 4 bases; J trimming: 1 base; junction bases outside the gene matches: 7. This CDR3 is built from 16 residues.

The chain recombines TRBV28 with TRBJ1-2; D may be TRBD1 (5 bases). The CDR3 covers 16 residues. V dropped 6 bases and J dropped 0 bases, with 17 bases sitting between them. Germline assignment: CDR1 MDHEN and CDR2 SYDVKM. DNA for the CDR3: TGTGCCAGCAGCATCCCCGGGACCGCAGCTAACTATGGCTACACCTTC. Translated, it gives CASSIPGTAANYGYTF.

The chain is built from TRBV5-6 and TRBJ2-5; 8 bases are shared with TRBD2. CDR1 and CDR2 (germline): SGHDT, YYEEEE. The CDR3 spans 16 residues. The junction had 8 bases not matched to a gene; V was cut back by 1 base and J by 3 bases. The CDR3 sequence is CASSLRWSGGEETQYF. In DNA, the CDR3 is TGTGCCAGCAGCTTGAGGTGGAGCGGGGGTGAAGAGACCCAGTACTTC. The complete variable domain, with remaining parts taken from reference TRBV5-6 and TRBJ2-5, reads DAGVTQSPTHLIKTRGQQVTLRCSPKSGHDTVSWYQQALGQGPQFIFQYYEEEERQRGNFPDRFSGHQFPNYSSELNVNALLLGDSALYLCASSLRWSGGEETQYFGPGTRLLVL.

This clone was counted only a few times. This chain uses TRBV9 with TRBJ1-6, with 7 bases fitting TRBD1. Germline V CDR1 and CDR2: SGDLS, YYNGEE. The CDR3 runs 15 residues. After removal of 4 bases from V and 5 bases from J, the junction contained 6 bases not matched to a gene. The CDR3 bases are TGTGCCAGCAGCCAAGGGGGCCTGAATAATTCACCCCTCCACTTT. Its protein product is CASSQGGLNNSPLHF.

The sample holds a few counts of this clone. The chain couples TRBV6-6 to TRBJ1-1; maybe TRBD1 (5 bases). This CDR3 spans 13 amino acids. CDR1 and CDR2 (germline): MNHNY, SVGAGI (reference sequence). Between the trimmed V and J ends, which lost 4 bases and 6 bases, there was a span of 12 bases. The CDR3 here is CASSWDLMAEAFF. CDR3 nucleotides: TGTGCCAGCAGTTGGGACTTGATGGCTGAAGCTTTCTTT.

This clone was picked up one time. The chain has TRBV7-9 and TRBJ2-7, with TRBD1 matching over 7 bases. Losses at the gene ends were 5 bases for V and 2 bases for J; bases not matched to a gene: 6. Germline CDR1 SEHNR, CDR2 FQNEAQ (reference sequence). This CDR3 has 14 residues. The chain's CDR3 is CASSDRVLAYEQYF. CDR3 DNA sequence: TGTGCCAGCAGCGACAGGGTCCTCGCCTACGAGCAGTACTTC.

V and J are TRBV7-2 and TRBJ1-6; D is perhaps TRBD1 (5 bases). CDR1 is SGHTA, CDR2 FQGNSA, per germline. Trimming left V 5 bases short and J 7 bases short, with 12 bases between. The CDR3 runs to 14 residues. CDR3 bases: TGTGCCAGCAGCATTACGCGACAGAATTCACCCCTCCACTTT. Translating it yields CASSITRQNSPLHF.

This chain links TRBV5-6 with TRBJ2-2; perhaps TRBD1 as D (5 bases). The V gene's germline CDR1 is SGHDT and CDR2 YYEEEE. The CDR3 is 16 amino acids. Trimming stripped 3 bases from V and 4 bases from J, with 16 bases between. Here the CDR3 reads CASSWGPFRGTGELFF. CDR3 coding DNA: TGTGCCAGCAGCTGGGGCCCGTTCCGTGGCACCGGGGAGCTGTTTTTT.

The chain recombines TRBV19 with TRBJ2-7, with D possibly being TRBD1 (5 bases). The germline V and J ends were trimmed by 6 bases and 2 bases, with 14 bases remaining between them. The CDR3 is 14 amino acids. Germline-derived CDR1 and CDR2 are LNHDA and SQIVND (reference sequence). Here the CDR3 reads CASSPRQGAYEQYF. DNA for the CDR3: TGTGCCAGTAGCCCCAGGCAGGGTGCCTACGAGCAGTACTTC.

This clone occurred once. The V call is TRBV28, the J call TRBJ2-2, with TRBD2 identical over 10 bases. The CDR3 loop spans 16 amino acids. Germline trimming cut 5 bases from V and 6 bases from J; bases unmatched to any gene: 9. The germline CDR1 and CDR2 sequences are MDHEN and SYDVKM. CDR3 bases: TGTGCCAGCAGTGGGGGGTCTAGCGGGAGTCCCGGGGAGCTGTTTTTT. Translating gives CASSGGSSGSPGELFF.

The DNA of the CDR3 is TGTGCCAGCAGCCCTTCAGGGGGAGGGAAGACCCAGTACTTC. Translating it yields CASSPSGGGKTQYF. The chain joins TRBV4-2 to TRBJ2-5; tentatively, D is TRBD1 or TRBD2 (7 bases each). This CDR3 comprises 14 residues. Germline V gene sequence: CDR1 LGHNA, CDR2 YNFKEQ. Trimming pared 4 bases from V and 6 bases from J, leaving 15 bases between.

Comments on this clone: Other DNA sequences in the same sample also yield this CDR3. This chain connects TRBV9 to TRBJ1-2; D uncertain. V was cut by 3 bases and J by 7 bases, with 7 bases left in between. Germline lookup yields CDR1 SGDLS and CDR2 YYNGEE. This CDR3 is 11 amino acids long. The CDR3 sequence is CASSAGGGYTF. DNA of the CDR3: TGTGCCAGCAGCGCAGGTGGTGGCTACACCTTC.

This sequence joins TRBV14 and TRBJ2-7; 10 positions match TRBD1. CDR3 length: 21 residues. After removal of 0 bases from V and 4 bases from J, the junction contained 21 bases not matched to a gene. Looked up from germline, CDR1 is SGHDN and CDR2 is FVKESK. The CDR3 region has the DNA TGTGCCAGCAGCCAAGAGCCGGATTGGGGACAGGGGTCGGGATTTGTATACGAGCAGTACTTC. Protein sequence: CASSQEPDWGQGSGFVYEQYF.

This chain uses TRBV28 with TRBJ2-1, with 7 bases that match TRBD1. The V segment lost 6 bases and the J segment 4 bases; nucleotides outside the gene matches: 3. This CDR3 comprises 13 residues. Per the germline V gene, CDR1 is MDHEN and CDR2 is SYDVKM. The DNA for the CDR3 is TGTGCCAGCAGGTGGGGACAGTACAATGAGCAGTTCTTC. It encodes CASRWGQYNEQFF.

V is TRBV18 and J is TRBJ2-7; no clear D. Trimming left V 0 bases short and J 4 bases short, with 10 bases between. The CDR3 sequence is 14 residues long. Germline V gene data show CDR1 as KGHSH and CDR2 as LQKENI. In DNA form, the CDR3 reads TGTGCCAGCTCACCACCACAGATTCCGTACGAGCAGTACTTC. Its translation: CASSPPQIPYEQYF.

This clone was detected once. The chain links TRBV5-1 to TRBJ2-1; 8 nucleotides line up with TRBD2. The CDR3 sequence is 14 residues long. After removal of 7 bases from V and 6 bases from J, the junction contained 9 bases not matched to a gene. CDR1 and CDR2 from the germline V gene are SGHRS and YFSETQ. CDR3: CASVEGLDGNEQFF. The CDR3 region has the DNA TGCGCCAGCGTAGAGGGACTAGACGGCAATGAGCAGTTCTTC.

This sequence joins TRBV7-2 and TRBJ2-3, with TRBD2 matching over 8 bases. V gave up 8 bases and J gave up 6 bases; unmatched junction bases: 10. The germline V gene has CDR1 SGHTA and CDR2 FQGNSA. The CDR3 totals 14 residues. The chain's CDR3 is CASRSRGGYDTQYF. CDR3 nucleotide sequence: TGTGCCAGCCGTTCCCGGGGGGGCTACGATACGCAGTATTTT.

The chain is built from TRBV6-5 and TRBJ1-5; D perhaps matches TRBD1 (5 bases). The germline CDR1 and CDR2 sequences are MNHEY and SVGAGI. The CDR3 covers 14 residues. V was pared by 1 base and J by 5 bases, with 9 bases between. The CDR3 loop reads CASSYLGEDQPQHF. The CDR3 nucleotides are TGTGCCAGCAGTTACTTAGGGGAGGATCAGCCCCAGCATTTT.

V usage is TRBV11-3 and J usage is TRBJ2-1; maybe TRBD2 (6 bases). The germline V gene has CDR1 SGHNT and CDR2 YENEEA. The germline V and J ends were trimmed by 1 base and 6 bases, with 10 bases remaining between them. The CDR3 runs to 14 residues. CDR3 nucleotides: TGTGCCAGCAGCTTAGGATTGACTAGCAATGAGCAGTTCTTC. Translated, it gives CASSLGLTSNEQFF.